The present T cell receptor beta chain was sequenced within a study of T-cell reconstitution after alpha-beta-depleted transplantation in children. For this clonotype: Its antigen remains unknown.

The TCRbeta library was prepared with unique molecular identifiers. TCRdb independently ran MiXCR on the PCR reads; one entry per CDR3 protein. The sample has 45,000 or so distinct CDR3 sequences, approximately 52% seen once. Findings of the study overall: Once a year had passed after transplant, T-cell counts and diversity came mostly from newly produced T cells. Several hundred graft clones that had expanded were reportedly the source of alpha-beta T cells about two months after transplant. Recipient T cells and thymic progenitors that survived gave rise to the high TCRbeta diversity observed at day 60 in some patients.

The specimen comprised peripheral blood, sampled before TCRalphabeta/CD19-depleted stem cell transplant. The sequence derives from a boy younger than two with SCID, due to receive a stem cell transplant.

This CDR3 is CSARGVGQGAYEQYF. CDR3 DNA: TGCAGTGCTAGAGGGGTGGGCCAGGGGGCCTACGAGCAGTACTTC. The genes are TRBV20-1 and TRBJ2-7; 7 bases match TRBD1. V shed 1 base, J shed 2 bases, and the junction held 8 bases outside the gene matches. Per germline, CDR1 DFQATT and CDR2 SNEGSKA (reference sequence). The CDR3 covers 15 residues.